These 28 T cell receptor beta chains were all obtained from the same sample, sequenced in a study of T cell repertoires in cytomegalovirus infection. In TCRdb, the reads were re-called with MiXCR into one record per CDR3 protein. This table holds approximately 300,000 distinct CDR3 sequences, 20% to 25% found once. What these receptors recognize is not known. The source was cultured PBMCs, collected from culture after CMV antigen stimulation. The source is a human donor in good health (CMV status not recorded). Some clones in this sample may be carry-over from other donors' samples.

This chain links TRBV5-6 with TRBJ2-2; weak D call: TRBD2 (7 bases). V was trimmed by 0 bases and J by 6 bases, leaving 12 bases between them. CDR1 SGHDT and CDR2 YYEEEE come from the germline V gene. The length of the CDR3 is 15 residues. CDR3 in DNA: TGTGCCAGCAGCTTGGTCCGGGGGGCCGCCGGGGAGCTGTTTTTT. It is translated as CASSLVRGAAGELFF.

This clonotype was recorded many times. The chain combines TRBV9 with TRBJ2-1, with TRBD2 matching 7 bases. The ends lost 2 bases at V and 13 bases at J; junction bases unmatched: 18. CDR1 SGDLS and CDR2 YYNGEE come from the germline V gene. The length of the CDR3 is 16 residues. The CDR3: CASSVNPPGSAGVQFF. CDR3 bases: TGTGCCAGCAGCGTTAACCCTCCTGGGAGTGCGGGAGTTCAGTTCTTC.

This clonotype was counted only a few times. In nucleotides, the CDR3 is TGTGCCAGCAGTTTGTCGGGAGCAAGTTCACCCCTCCACTTT. Translation: CASSLSGASSPLHF. The chain uses TRBV28 and TRBJ1-6; no clear D. Trimming cost V 3 bases and J 9 bases, with 12 bases left between them. The CDR3 totals 14 residues. Germline lookup yields CDR1 MDHEN and CDR2 SYDVKM.

This clonotype was found a few times. The CDR3 loop reads CASSSTPGQGYQPQHF. The CDR3 DNA follows: TGTGCCAGCAGTTCGACCCCGGGACAGGGCTATCAGCCCCAGCATTTT. The chain uses TRBV6-2 or TRBV6-3 and TRBJ1-5; 9 positions agree with TRBD1. The CDR3 consists of 16 residues. Germline CDR1 MNHEY, CDR2 SVGEGT. V shed 4 bases, J shed 5 bases, and the junction held 9 bases outside the gene matches.

This clonotype occurred a few times. V and J are TRBV6-2 or TRBV6-3 and TRBJ2-5; TRBD2 agrees at 12 bases. V shed 10 bases, J shed 7 bases, and the junction held 13 bases outside the gene matches. The CDR3 consists of 15 residues. Germline V gives CDR1 MNHEY, CDR2 SVGEGT. CDR3 in amino acids: CATRGLAGTAMTQYF. The DNA of the CDR3 is TGTGCCACCAGAGGACTAGCGGGGACCGCAATGACCCAGTACTTC.

This clonotype appeared a few times. The chain carries TRBV7-6 and TRBJ2-1; 12 positions match TRBD2. Germline V gene sequence: CDR1 SGHVS, CDR2 FNYEAQ. The CDR3 runs 18 residues. J was trimmed by 7 bases and V by 0 bases; bases with no gene match: 10. DNA of the CDR3: TGTGCCAGCAGCTTAGCGCTTCCTAGCGGGAGGGCCGGTAATGAGCAGTTCTTC. Translating gives CASSLALPSGRAGNEQFF. The entire variable domain, with the rest obtained from reference TRBV7-6 and TRBJ2-1, is as follows: GAGVSQSPRYKVTKRGQDVALRCDPISGHVSLYWYRQALGQGPEFLTYFNYEAQQDKSGLPNDRFSAERPEGSISTLTIQRTEQRDSAMYRCASSLALPSGRAGNEQFFGPGTRLTVL.

The chain links TRBV4-2 to TRBJ1-6; TRBD1 agrees at 8 bases. The V and J ends lost 0 bases and 3 bases, in that order; junction bases with no gene match: 4. Per the germline V gene, CDR1 is LGHNA and CDR2 is YNFKEQ. The CDR3 sequence is 17 residues long. As DNA, the CDR3 is TGTGCCAGCAGCCAAGAGGGACAGGCCAACTATAATTCACCCCTCCACTTT. It encodes CASSQEGQANYNSPLHF.

The chain is built from TRBV7-3 and TRBJ2-7; TRBD1 matches at 8 bases. Germline V gene data show CDR1 as SGHTA and CDR2 as FQGTGA. The CDR3 sequence is 15 residues long. Trimming removed 1 base from V and 5 bases from J; junction bases left unmatched: 7. CDR3 nucleotides: TGTGCCAGCAGCTTAAAAGGACAGGGCCTCCACGAGCAGTACGTC. It encodes CASSLKGQGLHEQYV.

Many counts were recorded for this clonotype. The genes are TRBV7-2 and TRBJ2-3; 7 nucleotides align to TRBD2. The CDR3 loop spans 13 amino acids. Unmatched junction bases numbered 13, after V lost 5 bases and J lost 14 bases. The germline gives CDR1 SGHTA, CDR2 FQGNSA. The CDR3 spells CASSPLGLVHLYF. CDR3 DNA sequence: TGTGCCAGCAGCCCCCTTGGACTAGTCCATTTGTATTTT.

As for this clonotype: A read error may account for a junction end that differs from germline. The chain uses TRBV6-1 and TRBJ1-1; D gene ambiguous. Germline CDR1 reads MNHNS; CDR2 reads SASEGT. The CDR3 runs to 14 residues. CDR3 amino acids: CASKAGATNSEAFF. CDR3 nucleotides: TGTGCCAGCAAAGCGGGAGCAACGAACAGTGAAGCTTTCTTT.

This clonotype was picked up a small number of times. This chain links TRBV11-2 with TRBJ2-1; 11 bases line up with TRBD2. The ends lost 1 base at V and 7 bases at J; junction bases unmatched: 9. Germline CDR1 SGHAT, CDR2 FQNNGV. CDR3 length: 17 amino acids. The CDR3 loop is CASSLAASGRLRNEQFF. The CDR3 DNA is TGTGCCAGCAGCTTAGCCGCTAGCGGGAGGCTTAGGAATGAGCAGTTCTTC.

There are a few counts of this clonotype. J is TRBJ1-2 and V is TRBV4-1; D remains unclear. The germline CDR1 and CDR2 sequences are MGHRA and YSYEKL. V lost 3 bases to trimming and J lost 4 bases, with 15 bases between them. CDR3 length: 15 residues. The CDR3 DNA follows: TGCGCCAGCAGCCATCCCCTGGGAGCGACCTATGGCTACACCTTC. Amino acid sequence: CASSHPLGATYGYTF.

This clonotype was observed a few times. The chain is built from TRBV30 and TRBJ2-3; 7 positions match TRBD1. The CDR3 is made up of 15 amino acids. The ends lost 0 bases at V and 0 bases at J; junction bases unmatched: 3. Germline-derived CDR1 and CDR2 are GTSNPN and SVGIG (reference sequence). In DNA form, the CDR3 reads TGTGCCTGGAGTGTAAGGGGGCCCAGCACAGATACGCAGTATTTT. It yields the protein CAWSVRGPSTDTQYF.

This clonotype occurred many times. The gene calls are TRBV7-2 and TRBJ2-7; TRBD2 is a possible D gene (6 bases). CDR3 length: 16 residues. V was shortened by 6 bases and J by 1 base, with 19 bases between the two germline ends. The germline V gene has CDR1 SGHTA and CDR2 FQGNSA. CDR3 sequence reads: CASSPLGGGLSYEQYF. The DNA of the CDR3 is TGTGCCAGCAGTCCTCTGGGGGGAGGTCTTTCCTACGAGCAGTACTTC.

This sequence joins TRBV19 and TRBJ2-7; D is tentatively TRBD1 or TRBD2 (6 bases each). The CDR3 has 14 amino acids. Germline V gene data show CDR1 as LNHDA and CDR2 as SQIVND (reference sequence). The CDR3 protein is CATQEGDWAYEQYF. CDR3 nucleotides: TGTGCGACTCAAGAGGGGGACTGGGCCTACGAGCAGTACTTC.

This chain joins TRBV19 and TRBJ2-1; 9 positions agree with TRBD1. Germline V gives CDR1 LNHDA, CDR2 SQIVND (reference sequence). V lost 5 bases and J lost 8; bases outside the gene matches: 4. This CDR3 has 13 amino acids. The CDR3 region has the DNA TGTGCCAGTAGTCCAGGGACAGGGTATGAGCAGTTCTTC. It translates to CASSPGTGYEQFF.

This clonotype was seen a few times. The chain links TRBV4-3 to TRBJ2-1, with TRBD2 matching 9 bases. Germline-derived CDR1 and CDR2 are LGHNA and YSLEER. With 0 bases clipped from V and 7 bases from J, the junction kept 10 bases outside the gene matches. The length of the CDR3 is 17 residues. In DNA, the CDR3 is TGCGCCAGCAGCCAAGATCGGGTTAGCGGGAGCCAAAATGAGCAGTTCTTC. Its translation is CASSQDRVSGSQNEQFF.

The rearrangement uses TRBV14 and TRBJ1-1, with D unclear. The V end was cut by 0 bases, the J end by 5 bases, with 10 bases between. The germline V gene encodes CDR1 SGHDN and CDR2 FVKESK. This CDR3 has 14 amino acids. CDR3 residues: CASSQDSARTEAFF. The CDR3 nucleotides are TGTGCCAGCAGCCAAGATTCGGCCCGAACTGAAGCTTTCTTT.

This sequence joins TRBV10-3 and TRBJ2-7; 14 bases map to TRBD2. This CDR3 spans 16 amino acids. The V and J ends lost 2 bases and 4 bases, in that order; junction bases with no gene match: 4. Germline V gene lookup returns CDR1 ENHRY and CDR2 SYGVKD. For the CDR3, the DNA is TGTGCCATCAGTGAGGGGACTAGCGGGAGTCAGTACGAGCAGTACTTC. It translates to CAISEGTSGSQYEQYF.

The chain uses TRBV11-3 and TRBJ2-1; perhaps D is TRBD1 or TRBD2 (6 bases each). V lost 8 bases, J lost 3 bases, and 14 bases lay in between. The germline CDR1 and CDR2 sequences are SGHNT and YENEEA. CDR3 length: 14 residues. CDR3 protein: CASRPGGVYNEQFF. The CDR3 coding sequence is TGTGCCAGCCGGCCCGGGGGCGTCTACAATGAGCAGTTCTTC.

This chain connects TRBV19 to TRBJ1-2; 12 nucleotides match TRBD1. This CDR3 comprises 16 residues. Germline V lookup: CDR1 LNHDA, CDR2 SQIVND (reference sequence). V lost 1 base to trimming and J lost 7 bases; unmatched junction nucleotides: 7. The CDR3 protein is CASSIVGTGGRFGYTF. The DNA of the CDR3 is TGTGCCAGTAGTATAGTTGGGACAGGGGGCCGCTTTGGCTACACCTTC. Full variable domain (outside the CDR3, taken from reference TRBV19 and TRBJ1-2): DGGITQSPKYLFRKEGQNVTLSCEQNLNHDAMYWYRQDPGQGLRLIYYSQIVNDFQKGDIAEGYSVSREKKESFPLTVTSAQKNPTAFYLCASSIVGTGGRFGYTFGSGTRLTVV.

In this sample, this clonotype turned up once. The rearrangement links TRBV29-1 to TRBJ1-1; 8 bases are a match to TRBD1. V gave up 7 bases and J gave up 0 bases; unmatched junction bases: 4. CDR1 and CDR2 from the germline V gene are SQVTM and ANQGSEA. This CDR3 is 13 amino acids long. The CDR3 DNA sequence: TGCAGCGCAGGACAGGGAATGAACACTGAAGCTTTCTTT. As protein: CSAGQGMNTEAFF.

The V and J genes are TRBV4-2 and TRBJ2-7; D tentatively fits TRBD1 or TRBD2 (5 bases each). With 1 base removed from V and 3 bases from J, the gap between germline ends came to 22 bases. This CDR3 has 18 amino acids. Germline V gene data show CDR1 as LGHNA and CDR2 as YNFKEQ. The CDR3 DNA is TGTGCCAGCAGCCAAGCGCATCCGGGACCGCGAGATATCTACGAGCAGTACTTC. It is translated as CASSQAHPGPRDIYEQYF.

J is TRBJ2-2 and V is TRBV14, with D perhaps TRBD2 (6 bases). CDR3 length: 16 amino acids. The germline V and J ends were trimmed by 2 bases and 3 bases, with 13 bases remaining between them. Germline V gene lookup returns CDR1 SGHDN and CDR2 FVKESK. The CDR3 coding sequence is TGTGCCAGCAGCCAATGGGCTAGCGAGGACACCGGGGAGCTGTTTTTT. As protein: CASSQWASEDTGELFF.

V and J are TRBV6-2 or TRBV6-3 and TRBJ2-3, with 10 bases lining up with TRBD2. J lost 5 bases, V lost 4 bases, and 12 bases had no gene match. The CDR3 contains 17 residues. The germline V gene has CDR1 MNHEY and CDR2 SVGEGT. In DNA, the CDR3 is TGTGCCAGCAGTTTGATTACTAGCGGGATAGCGGTAGATACGCAGTATTTT. It codes for CASSLITSGIAVDTQYF.

Only a few counts were recorded for this clonotype. This rearrangement joins TRBV6-2 or TRBV6-3 to TRBJ2-7; D is undetermined. The CDR3 contains 15 residues. The germline gives CDR1 MNHEY, CDR2 SVGEGT. The V end lost 2 bases, the J end lost 3 bases, and 14 bases lay between the germline ends. CDR3 amino acids: CASSYVPNSYYEQYV. For the CDR3, the DNA is TGTGCCAGCAGTTACGTTCCGAACTCGTACTACGAGCAGTACGTC.

This clonotype came up many times. In DNA form, the CDR3 reads TGTGCCAGCAGCTTCCAGGGAGGTACGCAGTATTTT. Encoded protein: CASSFQGGTQYF. J is TRBJ2-3 and V is TRBV7-2; a weak D match, TRBD2 (6 bases). The CDR3 is made up of 12 amino acids. Trimming shortened V by 3 bases and J by 8 bases, and 9 bases separated the two germline ends. Germline V gives CDR1 SGHTA, CDR2 FQGNSA.

This clonotype is judged medium-sized. The V gene is TRBV7-2, the J gene TRBJ1-4; D gene uncertain. With 1 base removed from V and 4 bases from J, the gap between germline ends came to 7 bases. Germline V gene data show CDR1 as SGHTA and CDR2 as FQGNSA. There are 14 residues in the CDR3. The CDR3 protein is CASSLGTFNEKLFF. Here the CDR3 DNA reads TGTGCCAGCAGCTTAGGGACCTTTAATGAAAAACTGTTTTTT.